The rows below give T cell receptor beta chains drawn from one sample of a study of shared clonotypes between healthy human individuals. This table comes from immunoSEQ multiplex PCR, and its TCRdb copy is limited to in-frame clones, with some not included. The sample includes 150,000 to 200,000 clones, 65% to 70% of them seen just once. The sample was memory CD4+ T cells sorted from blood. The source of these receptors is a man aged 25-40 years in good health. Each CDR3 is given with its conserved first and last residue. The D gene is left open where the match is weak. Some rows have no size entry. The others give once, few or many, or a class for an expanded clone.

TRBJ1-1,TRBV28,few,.,CASSLLGQEAFF,TGTGCCAGCAGTTTATTAGGGCAGGAAGCTTTCTTT
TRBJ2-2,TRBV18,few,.,CASSPPGQLKNTGELFF,TGTGCCAGCTCACCCCCGGGACAACTTAAGAACACCGGGGAGCTGTTTTTT
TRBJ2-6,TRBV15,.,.,CATSSGYSGANVLTF,TGTGCCACCAGCAGTGGGTACTCTGGGGCCAACGTCCTGACTTTC
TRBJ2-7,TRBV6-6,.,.,CASKGVAAEQYF,TGTGCCAGCAAGGGTGTAGCGGCCGAGCAGTACTTC
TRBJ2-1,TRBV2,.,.,CASSSSPTRGEQFF,TGTGCCAGCAGTTCTTCACCTACTAGGGGTGAGCAGTTCTTC
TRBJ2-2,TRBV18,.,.,CASSRDNTGELFF,TGTGCCAGCTCAAGGGATAACACCGGGGAGCTGTTTTTT
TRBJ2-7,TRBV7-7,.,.,CASSLSQNYEQYF,TGTGCCAGCAGCTTAAGCCAGAACTACGAGCAGTACTTC
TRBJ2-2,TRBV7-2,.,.,CASRGRVNTGELFF,TGTGCCAGTAGGGGACGGGTGAACACCGGGGAGCTGTTTTTT
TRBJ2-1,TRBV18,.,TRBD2,CASSPFTGGSPYNEQFF,TGTGCCAGCTCACCTTTTACGGGCGGGAGCCCTTACAATGAGCAGTTCTTC
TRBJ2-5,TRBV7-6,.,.,CASSSWRGETQYF,TGTGCCAGCAGCTCTTGGAGGGGAGAGACCCAGTACTTC
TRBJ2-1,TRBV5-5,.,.,CASSLAGTSSYNEQFF,TGTGCCAGCAGCTTGGCAGGGACCAGCTCCTACAATGAGCAGTTCTTC
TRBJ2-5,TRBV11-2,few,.,CASSLWIGQQGTQYF,TGTGCCAGCAGCTTATGGATCGGACAGCAAGGGACCCAGTACTTC
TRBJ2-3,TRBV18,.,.,CASSPVGGWDTQYF,TGTGCCAGCTCACCGGTTGGGGGATGGGATACGCAGTATTTT
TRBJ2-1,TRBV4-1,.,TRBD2,CASSNPYSGSVYNEQFF,TGCGCCAGCAGCAACCCTTATAGCGGGAGCGTCTACAATGAGCAGTTCTTC
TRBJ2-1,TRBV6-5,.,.,CASSYSGVTYNEQFF,TGTGCCAGCAGTTACTCAGGGGTTACCTACAATGAGCAGTTCTTC
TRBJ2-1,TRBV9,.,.,CASSVGRQAYNEQFF,TGTGCCAGCAGCGTTGGGCGGCAGGCCTACAATGAGCAGTTCTTC
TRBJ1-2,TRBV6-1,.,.,CASSEVQRHGYTF,TGTGCCAGCAGTGAAGTACAGAGGCACGGCTACACCTTC
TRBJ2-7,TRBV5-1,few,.,CASSFEGNYSYEQYF,TGCGCCAGCAGCTTTGAAGGCAATTACTCCTACGAGCAGTACTTC
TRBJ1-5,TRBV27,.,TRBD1,CASSLLSRGDQPQHF,TGTGCCAGCAGTTTATTATCCAGGGGGGATCAGCCCCAGCATTTT
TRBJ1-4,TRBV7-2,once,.,CASSSSRPALGEKLFF,TGTGCCAGCAGCTCCTCCCGTCCTGCCTTGGGAGAAAAACTGTTTTTT
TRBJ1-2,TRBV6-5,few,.,CASSYEGFRGYTF,TGTGCCAGCAGTTACGAGGGTTTTCGAGGCTACACCTTC
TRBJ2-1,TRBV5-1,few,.,CASSYGTDNEQFF,TGCGCCAGCAGCTACGGGACTGACAATGAGCAGTTCTTC
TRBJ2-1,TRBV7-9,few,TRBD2,CASSPIAGQQFF,TGTGCCAGCAGCCCAATAGCGGGACAACAGTTCTTC
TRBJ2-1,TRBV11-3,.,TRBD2,CASSFAGGSVGEQFF,TGTGCCAGCAGCTTCGCGGGAGGGTCCGTTGGGGAGCAGTTCTTC
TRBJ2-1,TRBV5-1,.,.,CASSGDGSYNEQFF,TGCGCCAGCAGCGGGGACGGGTCCTACAATGAGCAGTTCTTC
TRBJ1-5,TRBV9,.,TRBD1,CASSLGQGWGQPQHF,TGTGCCAGCAGCCTCGGACAGGGCTGGGGTCAGCCCCAGCATTTT
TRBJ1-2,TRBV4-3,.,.,CASSQDKLASTYTF,TGCGCCAGCAGCCAGGACAAACTGGCCAGCACTTACACCTTC
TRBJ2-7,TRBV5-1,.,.,CASSLGSGTSYEQYF,TGCGCCAGCAGCTTGGGATCCGGGACCTCCTACGAGCAGTACTTC
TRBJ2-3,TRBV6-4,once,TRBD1,CASSQDREDTQYF,TGTGCCAGCAGCCAGGACAGGGAAGATACGCAGTATTTT
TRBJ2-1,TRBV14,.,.,CASSPSNLEQFF,TGTGCCAGCAGCCCCTCCAATCTCGAGCAGTTCTTC
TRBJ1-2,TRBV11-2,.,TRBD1,CASSKNRGNYGYTF,TGTGCCAGCAGCAAAAACAGGGGAAACTATGGCTACACCTTC
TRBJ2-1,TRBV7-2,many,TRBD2,CASSRVTSGRGVNEQFF,TGTGCCAGCAGCAGAGTGACTAGCGGGAGGGGGGTCAATGAGCAGTTCTTC
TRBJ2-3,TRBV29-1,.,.,CSVVRSGTDTQYF,TGCAGCGTTGTGAGGAGTGGGACAGATACGCAGTATTTT
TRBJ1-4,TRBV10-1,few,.,CASSALLSKGLFF,TGCGCCAGCAGCGCCTTGCTTTCGAAAGGACTGTTTTTT
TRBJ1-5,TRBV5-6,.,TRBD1,CASSSADDRGNQPQHF,TGTGCCAGCAGCTCAGCCGATGACAGGGGCAATCAGCCCCAGCATTTT
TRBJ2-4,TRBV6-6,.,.,CASSYLENIQYF,TGTGCCAGCAGTTACCTGGAGAACATTCAGTACTTC
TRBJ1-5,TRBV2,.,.,CASSGTDNSNQPQHF,TGTGCCAGCAGTGGGACGGACAATAGCAATCAGCCCCAGCATTTT
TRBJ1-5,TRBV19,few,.,CASSIAHGTVAQPQHF,TGTGCCAGTAGTATAGCCCACGGGACTGTGGCTCAGCCCCAGCATTTT
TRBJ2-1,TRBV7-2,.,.,CASSLVGLAEQFF,TGTGCCAGCAGCTTAGTAGGCCTAGCAGAGCAGTTCTTC
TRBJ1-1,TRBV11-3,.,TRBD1,CASSSGQGRTEAFF,TGTGCCAGCAGCTCTGGACAGGGGAGAACTGAAGCTTTCTTT
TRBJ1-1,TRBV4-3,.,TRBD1,CASSRNSGTGGTEAFF,TGCGCCAGCAGCCGGAACTCCGGGACAGGGGGCACTGAAGCTTTCTTT
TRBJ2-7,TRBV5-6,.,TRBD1,CASSLETGLTYEQYF,TGTGCCAGCAGCTTGGAGACAGGGCTGACCTACGAGCAGTACTTC
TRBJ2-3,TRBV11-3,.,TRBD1,CASSGQGPDTQYF,TGTGCCAGCAGCGGACAGGGGCCAGATACGCAGTATTTT
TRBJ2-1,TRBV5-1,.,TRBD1,CASSQLGPGQNDEQFF,TGCGCCAGCAGCCAATTAGGACCGGGACAGAACGATGAGCAGTTCTTC
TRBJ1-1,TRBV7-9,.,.,CASSPRKVENTEAFF,TGTGCCAGCAGCCCCCGAAAGGTAGAGAACACTGAAGCTTTCTTT
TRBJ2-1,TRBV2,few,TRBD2,CASYGLAGGPGKVF,TGTGCCAGCTACGGACTAGCGGGAGGGCCGGGTAAGGTCTTC
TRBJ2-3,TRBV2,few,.,CASSEIRRVIAPDTQYF,TGTGCCAGCAGTGAAATCCGTCGAGTCATCGCCCCAGATACGCAGTATTTT
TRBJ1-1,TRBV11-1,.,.,CASRRSSLDTEAFF,TGTGCCAGCAGGCGAAGTTCCCTCGACACTGAAGCTTTCTTT
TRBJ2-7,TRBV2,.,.,CASSVTSYEQYF,TGTGCCAGCAGTGTAACATCTTACGAGCAGTACTTC
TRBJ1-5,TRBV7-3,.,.,CASSLVSGPGNNQPQHF,TGTGCCAGCAGCTTAGTGTCTGGGCCAGGCAACAATCAGCCCCAGCATTTT
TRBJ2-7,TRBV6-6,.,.,CASSYGSRASYEQYF,TGTGCCAGCAGTTACGGGTCCCGGGCCTCCTACGAGCAGTACTTC
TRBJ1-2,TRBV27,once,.,CASSRQPNYGYTF,TGTGCCAGCAGCCGACAACCCAACTATGGCTACACCTTC
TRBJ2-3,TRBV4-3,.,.,CASSQGLTDTQYF,TGCGCCAGCAGCCAAGGGTTAACAGATACGCAGTATTTT